Each of the 29 T cell receptor beta chains below was sequenced from the same sample in a study of regulatory T cells in long-lasting Graves disease. Time point indicated: newly diagnosed GD, antithyroid drugs for less than 3 months. After RNA was extracted from PBMCs, the TCR library was made from it. According to the study, TCR beta libraries were built with iRepertoire HTBI primers and CDR3-region Arm-PCR. TCRdb reanalysed the multiplex PCR reads using MiXCR and keeps one entry per CDR3 protein. There are 400,000 to 550,000 distinct CDR3 sequences in the sample; over 15% occur only once, and roughly 10% lies in the top ten. This sample was also put to use in a study of T cells in Graves' hyperthyroidism and ophthalmopathy.

The sequenced sample was peripheral blood mononuclear cells (PBMCs), obtained at new diagnosis, from a patient treated with antithyroid drugs. Receptors originate from a woman in her twenties or thirties with Graves disease.

This clonotype was seen repeatedly, ten times or more. The chain has TRBV6-1 and TRBJ2-2; a possible D gene is TRBD1 (6 bases). The CDR3 runs 12 residues. V dropped 11 bases and J dropped 8 bases, with 15 bases sitting between them. Germline V gives CDR1 MNHNS, CDR2 SASEGT. The CDR3 region has the DNA TGTGCCGCCCTAGGGGGTCCTGGGGAGCTGTTTTTT. Translating gives CAALGGPGELFF.

Comment on this clonotype: This likely traces to a read error, being one base from a far larger clone. V is TRBV6-1 and J is TRBJ2-7; TRBD2 matches 10 bases. The CDR3 is 18 residues long. CDR1 is MNHNS, CDR2 SASEGT, per germline. The CDR3 loop is CAISEEKAGGPFNYEQCF. DNA for the CDR3: TGTGCCATCAGTGAGGAAAAAGCGGGAGGGCCGTTCAACTACGAGCAGTGCTTC.

Ten or more counts support this clonotype. The V and J genes are TRBV7-3 and TRBJ2-7; D is perhaps TRBD1 or TRBD2 (5 bases each). Germline values: CDR1 SGHTA, CDR2 FQGTGA. Trimming took 4 bases from V and 2 from J, leaving 12 bases between them. The CDR3 is made up of 14 amino acids. The CDR3 coding sequence is TGTGCCAGCAGCTCGGGCAGGGACCCCTACGAGCAGTACTTC. This encodes CASSSGRDPYEQYF. The full variable domain, its missing parts supplied by reference TRBV7-3 and TRBJ2-7, is GAGVSQTPSNKVTEKGKYVELRCDPISGHTALYWYRQSLGQGPEFLIYFQGTGAADDSGLPNDRFFAVRPEGSVSTLKIQRTERGDSAVYLCASSSGRDPYEQYFGPGTRLTVT.

At least ten counts were recorded for this clonotype. The chain has TRBV19 and TRBJ1-2; D is undetermined. Per the germline V gene, CDR1 is LNHDA and CDR2 is SQIVND (reference sequence). Trimming took 7 bases from V and 4 from J, leaving 19 bases between them. The length of the CDR3 is 15 residues. The CDR3 DNA follows: TGTGCCAGTAAGGCGGATCCCAGGTCCTTCTATGGCTACACCTTC. This gives the protein CASKADPRSFYGYTF.

The chain uses TRBV18 and TRBJ1-2, with D maybe TRBD1 (5 bases). CDR1 KGHSH and CDR2 LQKENI come from the germline V gene. This CDR3 region has 16 residues. The V end lost 0 bases, the J end lost 5 bases, and 16 bases lay between the germline ends. The CDR3 loop reads CASSPPSIGTGYGYTF. CDR3 nucleotides: TGTGCCAGCTCACCACCGTCGATCGGGACGGGATATGGCTACACCTTC.

The rearrangement joins TRBV12-3 or TRBV12-4 to TRBJ2-1, with a tentative D call TRBD2 (6 bases). Trimming left V 5 bases short and J 3 bases short, with 8 bases between. The CDR3 contains 13 residues. The DNA for the CDR3 is TGTGCCAGCAGTCGGGACTTCTACAATGAGCAGTTCTTC. Its translation: CASSRDFYNEQFF.

This clonotype was observed many times. The V gene is TRBV7-3, the J gene TRBJ2-5; 10 bases are shared with TRBD1. CDR1 is SGHTA and CDR2 is FQGTGA in the germline V gene. The V gene end was trimmed by 2 bases and the J gene end by 5 bases; junction bases not matched to a gene: 8. The CDR3 sequence is 16 residues long. The CDR3 protein is CASSLGSTGGWETQYF. The CDR3 bases are TGTGCCAGCAGCTTAGGATCGACAGGGGGCTGGGAGACCCAGTACTTC.

This clonotype has only a few counts. The chain joins TRBV27 to TRBJ1-1; 12 bases are shared with TRBD1. CDR3 size: 14 residues. V was pared by 8 bases and J by 6 bases, with 7 bases of the junction left unmatched. Germline CDR1 and CDR2: MNHEY and SMNVEV (reference sequence). The CDR3 DNA reads TGTGCCAGCCGGGACAGGGGGCAAGGTCCTGAAGCTTTCTTT. Protein product: CASRDRGQGPEAFF.

The rearrangement links TRBV4-2 to TRBJ1-5; the match to TRBD1 covers 7 bases. V was clipped by 2 bases and J by 10 bases; unmatched bases: 8. The CDR3 spans 14 residues. Germline CDR1 and CDR2: LGHNA and YNFKEQ. The CDR3, as DNA: TGTGCCAGCAGCCAATATTCAGGGGGTCGTCCCCAGCATTTT. Amino acid sequence: CASSQYSGGRPQHF.

The V gene is TRBV13, the J gene TRBJ2-1, with D maybe TRBD2 (6 bases). CDR1 PRHDT and CDR2 FYEKMQ come from the germline V gene (reference sequence). V lost 4 bases and J 4 bases, leaving 17 bases between the germline ends. The CDR3 is made up of 16 amino acids. The CDR3 DNA sequence: TGTGCCAGCAGCTCACCTAGCGCCTTCGAGTACAATGAGCAGTTCTTC. Amino acids: CASSSPSAFEYNEQFF.

This clonotype has at least ten counts. The chain couples TRBV18 to TRBJ2-3; the match to TRBD2 covers 7 bases. The CDR3 extends over 16 amino acids. Germline V gives CDR1 KGHSH, CDR2 LQKENI. V lost 8 bases, J lost 4 bases, and 15 bases stayed unmatched. CDR3 protein: CASRHRTGEGPDTQYF. The CDR3 DNA reads as TGTGCCAGCCGTCACAGGACCGGGGAGGGCCCAGATACGCAGTATTTT. Looking up the rest from reference TRBV18 and TRBJ2-3 gives the full variable domain: NAGVMQNPRHLVRRRGQEARLRCSPMKGHSHVYWYRQLPEEGLKFMVYLQKENIIDESGMPKERFSAEFPKEGPSILRIQQVVRGDSAAYFCASRHRTGEGPDTQYFGPGTRLTVL.

This rearrangement joins TRBV2 to TRBJ2-7; 10 positions match TRBD2. Trimming took 2 bases from V and 9 from J; bases not matched to a gene: 10. The CDR3 runs to 15 residues. Germline CDR1 is SNHLY and CDR2 is FYNNEI. CDR3 DNA: TGTGCCAGCAGTGAACTAGCGGGAGCGGCGGGGGGGCAGTACTTC. Amino acid sequence: CASSELAGAAGGQYF.

This clonotype was recorded a few times. No conserved phenylalanine or tryptophan ends this CDR3, so it is likely a read error. J is TRBJ2-5 and V is TRBV12-3 or TRBV12-4; weak D call: TRBD1 (5 bases). Trimming shortened V by 5 bases and J by 5 bases, and 9 bases separated the two germline ends. This CDR3 has 12 residues. The CDR3 nucleotides read TGTGCCAGCAGTACAGGCGTTGAGACCCAGTACCTC. Its protein product is CASSTGVETQYL.

The rearrangement links TRBV20-1 to TRBJ2-7; D ambiguous. The V end was cut by 6 bases, the J end by 5 bases, with 11 bases between. The CDR3 is made up of 11 amino acids. The germline gives CDR1 DFQATT, CDR2 SNEGSKA (reference sequence). The CDR3 DNA reads as TGCAGTGCCACTGCCCTTCACGAGCAGTACTTC. Translating gives CSATALHEQYF.

The chain recombines TRBV28 with TRBJ1-2, with no clear D. The V end lost 7 bases, the J end lost 5 bases, and 14 bases lay between the germline ends. The CDR3 spans 13 residues. Germline CDR1 reads MDHEN; CDR2 reads SYDVKM. CDR3 residues: CASTSGKPYGYTF. CDR3 DNA sequence: TGTGCCAGCACCTCGGGGAAACCATATGGCTACACCTTC.

The chain employs TRBV29-1 and TRBJ2-7; D remains unclear. With 6 bases removed from V and 7 bases from J, the gap between germline ends came to 16 bases. Germline loops: CDR1 SQVTM, CDR2 ANQGSEA. The CDR3 length is 12 residues. The CDR3 bases are TGCAGCGTCCAGCCTAACCTAGGGGAGCAGTACTTC. Its translation: CSVQPNLGEQYF.

The genes are TRBV7-3 and TRBJ1-2, with 10 bases that match TRBD1. Germline CDR1 and CDR2: SGHTA and FQGTGA. CDR3 length: 16 amino acids. The V and J ends lost 5 bases and 3 bases, in that order; junction bases with no gene match: 9. The CDR3 reads CASSLTGGVPYYGYTF. Here the CDR3 DNA reads TGTGCCAGCAGCCTGACAGGGGGCGTCCCGTACTATGGCTACACCTTC.

This clonotype was seen repeatedly, ten times or more. V gene TRBV28 combines with J gene TRBJ2-7; D is ambiguous. V shed 6 bases and J shed 4 bases, with 10 bases lying between them. The CDR3 spans 12 residues. Per germline, CDR1 MDHEN and CDR2 SYDVKM. The CDR3 nucleotides are TGTGCCAGCAGCCCCGGGTGGTACGAGCAGTACTTC. This sequence encodes CASSPGWYEQYF.

This clonotype was seen ten or more times. This chain uses TRBV24-1 with TRBJ2-5, with TRBD1 matching over 12 bases. The CDR3 consists of 16 residues. CDR1 is KGHDR, CDR2 SFDVKD, per germline. V lost 5 bases and J lost 5; bases outside the gene matches: 8. For the CDR3, the DNA is TGTGCCACCAGTGCCTCCGGGACAGGGGGCCTCGAGACCCAGTACTTC. It is translated as CATSASGTGGLETQYF.

The gene calls are TRBV4-1 and TRBJ2-1, with 10 bases identical to TRBD1. CDR3 length: 15 amino acids. Trimming at V came to 4 bases and at J to 5 bases, leaving 5 bases not matched to a gene. Germline CDR1 and CDR2: MGHRA and YSYEKL. CDR3 sequence reads: CASSLRQGADNEQFF. CDR3 bases: TGCGCCAGCAGCCTTCGACAGGGGGCGGACAATGAGCAGTTCTTC.

As regards this clonotype: A single base is all that separates this from a far larger clone, so a read error is likely. V is TRBV28 and J is TRBJ2-1; maybe TRBD2 (6 bases). With the DNA end fitting TRBJ2-5 better, the J assignment may be wrong. The germline V gene has CDR1 MDHEN and CDR2 SYDVKM. The CDR3 is made up of 13 amino acids. The CDR3 is CASGFLSGETQYF. The CDR3 nucleotides read TGTGCCAGCGGTTTCCTCAGCGGGGAGACCCAGTACTTC.

A note on this clonotype: A much larger clone differs from this one at a single base, so this may be a read error. The V gene is TRBV6-1, the J gene TRBJ1-5; D is unresolved. Per the germline V gene, CDR1 is MNHNS and CDR2 is SASEGT. V dropped 7 bases and J dropped 1 base, with 8 bases sitting between them. There are 13 residues in the CDR3. Here the CDR3 reads CASNLDSNQPQHF. The CDR3, as DNA: TGTGCCAGCAACTTGGACAGCAATCAGCCCCAGCATTTT.

This clonotype occurred many times. The rearrangement uses TRBV27 and TRBJ2-2; a possible D gene is TRBD1 (6 bases). The germline V and J ends were trimmed by 3 bases and 6 bases, with 23 bases remaining between them. The CDR3 has 18 amino acids. The V gene's germline CDR1 is MNHEY and CDR2 SMNVEV (reference sequence). The CDR3 sequence is CASSFVGGKHSRAGELFF. The DNA of the CDR3 is TGTGCCAGCAGTTTTGTAGGGGGTAAACATAGCCGGGCCGGGGAGCTGTTTTTT.

Ten or more counts support this clonotype. The chain joins TRBV11-2 to TRBJ2-1; a possible D gene is TRBD2 (6 bases). V lost 6 bases, J lost 12 bases, and 21 bases lay in between. The germline gives CDR1 SGHAT, CDR2 FQNNGV. The CDR3 has 14 residues. In nucleotides, the CDR3 is TGTGCCAGCAGGCAACCGGAGGGAGCTCCCTCGCAGTTCTTC. Protein product: CASRQPEGAPSQFF.

This chain links TRBV28 with TRBJ1-4; D is undetermined. Looked up from germline, CDR1 is MDHEN and CDR2 is SYDVKM. The V end lost 2 bases, the J end lost 0 bases, and 7 bases lay between the germline ends. The CDR3 runs 15 residues. The CDR3 sequence is CASSLNGATNEKLFF. The CDR3 DNA is TGTGCCAGCAGTTTAAACGGGGCAACTAATGAAAAACTGTTTTTT.

The chain carries TRBV27 and TRBJ2-3; 9 bases line up with TRBD1. The V gene's germline CDR1 is MNHEY and CDR2 SMNVEV (reference sequence). V was pared by 1 base and J by 2 bases, with 13 bases of the junction left unmatched. The CDR3 spans 19 residues. This CDR3 reads CASSLFQYAGTGLTDTQYF. Written as DNA, the CDR3 is TGTGCCAGCAGTTTATTCCAATATGCCGGGACAGGGCTCACAGATACGCAGTATTTT.

This clonotype was observed many times. The V gene is TRBV18, the J gene TRBJ2-7; 8 positions agree with TRBD2. The CDR3 spans 15 residues. V lost 3 bases to trimming and J lost 1 base; unmatched junction nucleotides: 5. Germline CDR1 reads KGHSH; CDR2 reads LQKENI. This CDR3 is CASSPGTSSSYEQYF. In DNA, the CDR3 is TGTGCCAGCTCACCCGGGACTAGTAGTTCCTACGAGCAGTACTTC.

The V gene is TRBV11-2, the J gene TRBJ1-4, with 7 bases lining up with TRBD1. The length of the CDR3 is 15 residues. J gave up 3 bases and V 5 bases, and 6 bases lay outside the gene matches. CDR1 is SGHAT, CDR2 FQNNGV, per germline. CDR3 DNA: TGTGCCAGCAGCGCCCGAACAGGGGCTAATGAAAAACTGTTTTTT. It codes for CASSARTGANEKLFF.

This clonotype was observed a few times. V gene TRBV6-1 combines with J gene TRBJ2-1; D is ambiguous. V was clipped by 7 bases and J by 5 bases, with 12 bases between them. Looked up from germline, CDR1 is MNHNS and CDR2 is SASEGT. The CDR3 is made up of 13 amino acids. This CDR3 is CASKNDVHNEQFF. CDR3 sequence (DNA): TGTGCCAGCAAAAATGACGTTCACAATGAGCAGTTCTTC.